These 19 T cell receptor beta chains were sequenced from one sample in a study of cytomegalovirus exposure and HLA in healthy donors. Both 60 Vbeta primers and 13 Jbeta primers went into the PCR. Repertoires were generated with immunoSEQ multiplex PCR, while TCRdb's copy carries only in-frame clones and drops some. The repertoire holds some 85,000 clones, with around 77% as singletons. Sequencing input: PBMCs. The receptors were sampled from a man between 25 and 39 years old in good health and CMV-seronegative.

The chain couples TRBV29-1 to TRBJ2-7, with D perhaps matching TRBD2 (7 bases). The CDR3 length is 12 residues. With 5 bases removed from V and 7 bases from J, the gap between germline ends came to 15 bases. Germline CDR1 is SQVTM and CDR2 is ANQGSEA. DNA for the CDR3: TGCAGCGTTTCCGGGGGGCAGGGTGAGCAGTACTTC. Encoded protein: CSVSGGQGEQYF.

The chain joins TRBV2 to TRBJ2-7, with D possibly TRBD2 on 7 matching bases. This CDR3 comprises 14 residues. V dropped 6 bases and J dropped 6 bases, with 18 bases sitting between them. Germline CDR1 SNHLY, CDR2 FYNNEI. The CDR3 sequence is CASRKGAGAVEQYF. The CDR3, as DNA: TGTGCCAGCAGAAAGGGTGCGGGGGCGGTCGAGCAGTACTTC.

V and J are TRBV4-1 and TRBJ2-7; the match to TRBD2 covers 14 bases. From germline, CDR1 is MGHRA and CDR2 YSYEKL. The ends lost 4 bases at V and 6 bases at J; junction bases unmatched: 5. The CDR3 length is 15 residues. In nucleotides, the CDR3 is TGCGCCAGCAGCCCAAGACTAGCGGGGGGGCGCGAGCAGTACTTC. Encoded protein: CASSPRLAGGREQYF.

This clone turned up a few times. CDR3 in DNA: TGTGCCAGCAGTGGGGCAGGGGGTAACTCTGGGGCCAACGTCCTGACTTTC. It is translated as CASSGAGGNSGANVLTF. This chain uses TRBV6-4 with TRBJ2-6, with TRBD1 matching 7 bases. Germline V CDR1 and CDR2: MRHNA, SNTAGT. The J segment lost 0 bases and the V segment lost 4 bases, leaving 6 bases of the junction unmatched. This CDR3 contains 17 residues.

This clone was counted only a few times. The chain links TRBV27 to TRBJ2-1; 9 nucleotides match TRBD2. This CDR3 has 16 amino acids. J lost 0 bases, V lost 5 bases, and 5 bases had no gene match. Germline-derived CDR1 and CDR2 are MNHEY and SMNVEV (reference sequence). CDR3 bases: TGTGCCAGCAGTGAATTTAGCGGGAGCTCCTACAATGAGCAGTTCTTC. Amino acids: CASSEFSGSSYNEQFF.

This clone showed up just once. J is TRBJ2-5 and V is TRBV30, with a weak D call TRBD2 (5 bases). The CDR3 loop spans 14 amino acids. Between the trimmed V and J ends, which lost 2 bases and 2 bases, there was a span of 12 bases. Germline V gives CDR1 GTSNPN, CDR2 SVGIG (reference sequence). CDR3 loop: CAWSPRGLQETQYF. CDR3 DNA: TGTGCCTGGAGTCCTCGGGGTCTGCAAGAGACCCAGTACTTC.

This clone was counted a single time. The chain has TRBV28 and TRBJ2-2, with TRBD1 matching over 9 bases. The CDR3 runs to 14 residues. Trimming cost V 8 bases and J 5 bases; bases outside gene matches: 6. Germline lookup yields CDR1 MDHEN and CDR2 SYDVKM. CDR3: CASLGQGGTGELFF. For the CDR3, the DNA is TGTGCCAGCTTGGGACAGGGAGGGACCGGGGAGCTGTTTTTT.

This chain links TRBV28 with TRBJ1-5, with 8 bases matching TRBD1. CDR1 and CDR2 from the germline V gene are MDHEN and SYDVKM. The CDR3 is 17 residues long. The ends lost 5 bases at V and 2 bases at J; junction bases unmatched: 11. Written as DNA, the CDR3 is TGTGCCAGCAGTGGGGTCAGGGGGCGAGGTGGCAATCAGCCCCAGCATTTT. This translates into CASSGVRGRGGNQPQHF.

The chain carries TRBV7-6 and TRBJ1-3, with a possible D match to TRBD1 (6 bases). This CDR3 contains 13 residues. In germline, CDR1 is SGHVS, CDR2 FNYEAQ. Trimming removed 5 bases from V and 4 bases from J, with 9 bases in between. DNA of the CDR3: TGTGCCAGCAGCCCAGGGGAGGGAAACACCATATATTTT. It specifies CASSPGEGNTIYF.

The rearrangement joins TRBV6-5 to TRBJ2-5, with D possibly matching TRBD1 (5 bases). The CDR3 sequence is 14 residues long. V was trimmed by 6 bases and J by 5 bases, leaving 16 bases between them. Germline-derived CDR1 and CDR2 are MNHEY and SVGAGI. As DNA, the CDR3 is TGTGCCAGCAGCCGGACAAGCCTCCTCGAGACCCAGTACTTC. This codes for CASSRTSLLETQYF.

A few counts support this clone. The chain has TRBV29-1 and TRBJ1-2, with 8 bases fitting TRBD1. This CDR3 is built from 13 residues. V trimming: 5 bases; J trimming: 8 bases; junction bases outside the gene matches: 10. From germline, CDR1 is SQVTM and CDR2 ANQGSEA. Here the CDR3 reads CSVLPDRGEGYTF. Here the CDR3 DNA reads TGCAGCGTTCTCCCAGACAGGGGTGAAGGCTACACCTTC.

The V and J genes are TRBV12-5 and TRBJ2-1, with D possibly TRBD1 on 7 matching bases. The germline gives CDR1 LGHNT, CDR2 FRNRAP. The V and J ends lost 8 bases and 5 bases respectively, with 16 bases between them. This CDR3 has 14 amino acids. Written as DNA, the CDR3 is TGTGCTAGTCGAACGGGGGACAGTAACAATGAGCAGTTCTTC. Amino acids: CASRTGDSNNEQFF.

The chain links TRBV6-5 to TRBJ1-4; D not certain. The CDR3 length is 13 residues. The ends were cut back, 4 bases at V and 8 bases at J, with 11 bases in the middle. Germline assignment: CDR1 MNHEY and CDR2 SVGAGI. CDR3 in amino acids: CASSSRREEKLFF. In DNA, the CDR3 is TGTGCCAGCAGTTCCCGCCGGGAAGAAAAACTGTTTTTT.

The chain combines TRBV4-3 with TRBJ1-2, with a tentative D call TRBD1 (5 bases). V was pared by 4 bases and J by 4 bases, with 16 bases between. CDR3 size: 15 residues. Germline V gives CDR1 LGHNA, CDR2 YSLEER. The chain's CDR3 is CASSPALTVVYGYTF. CDR3 nucleotides: TGCGCCAGCAGCCCAGCCTTGACAGTTGTCTATGGCTACACCTTC.

The gene calls are TRBV2 and TRBJ2-5; D remains unclear. Germline-derived CDR1 and CDR2 are SNHLY and FYNNEI. Trimming left V 7 bases short and J 5 bases short, with 5 bases between. The CDR3 consists of 10 residues. CDR3 coding DNA: TGTGCCAGCATGAGGGAGACCCAGTACTTC. This encodes CASMRETQYF.

This sequence joins TRBV5-1 and TRBJ2-7; 11 positions match TRBD2. With V trimmed by 3 bases and J by 2 bases, 4 bases remained unmatched. Germline V gives CDR1 SGHRS, CDR2 YFSETQ. This CDR3 contains 15 residues. The CDR3 coding sequence is TGCGCCAGCAGCTCTAGCGGGGGGACTACCTACGAGCAGTACTTC. Its protein is CASSSSGGTTYEQYF.

The chain combines TRBV28 with TRBJ1-2, with 7 bases that match TRBD1. CDR3 size: 14 residues. V shed 7 bases and J 8 bases; nucleotides not matched to a gene: 13. Germline V gene lookup returns CDR1 MDHEN and CDR2 SYDVKM. The CDR3, as DNA: TGTGCCAGCATCATGGGGCAGGGGACAGCCGGCTACACCTTC. Its translation is CASIMGQGTAGYTF.

V gene TRBV6-6 combines with J gene TRBJ1-1, with D possibly matching TRBD1 (5 bases). The V end lost 0 bases, the J end lost 0 bases, and 8 bases lay between the germline ends. The CDR3 runs 15 residues. The germline V gene encodes CDR1 MNHNY and CDR2 SVGAGI (reference sequence). DNA for the CDR3: TGTGCCAGCAGTTACTCAGGACAACTGAACACTGAAGCTTTCTTT. Translation: CASSYSGQLNTEAFF.

This clone came up a few times. This chain links TRBV5-1 with TRBJ1-1; 11 bases match TRBD1. With V trimmed by 5 bases and J by 4 bases, 4 bases remained unmatched. The CDR3 is made up of 14 amino acids. The V gene's germline CDR1 is SGHRS and CDR2 YFSETQ. The CDR3 is CASSSGTGGTEAFF. The CDR3, as DNA: TGCGCCAGCAGTTCCGGGACAGGGGGCACTGAAGCTTTCTTT.